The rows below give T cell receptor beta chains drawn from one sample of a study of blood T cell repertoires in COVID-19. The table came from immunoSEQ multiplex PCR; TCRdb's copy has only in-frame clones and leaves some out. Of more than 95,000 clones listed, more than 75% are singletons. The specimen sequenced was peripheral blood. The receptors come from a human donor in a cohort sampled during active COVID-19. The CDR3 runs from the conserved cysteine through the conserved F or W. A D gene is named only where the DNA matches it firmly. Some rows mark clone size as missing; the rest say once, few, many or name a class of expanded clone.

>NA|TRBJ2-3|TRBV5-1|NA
CASSLGGRAPDTQYF
TGCGCCAGCAGCTTGGGAGGCAGGGCCCCAGATACGCAGTATTTT
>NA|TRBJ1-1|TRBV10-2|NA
CASGGVTEAFF
TGCGCCAGCGGGGGGGTAACTGAAGCTTTCTTT
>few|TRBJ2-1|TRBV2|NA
CASSDFAGGTLSYNEQFF
TGTGCCAGCAGTGATTTTGCGGGCGGGACCCTCTCCTACAATGAGCAGTTCTTC
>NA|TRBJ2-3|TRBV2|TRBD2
CASSARTSGGADTQYF
TGTGCCAGCAGTGCGAGGACTAGCGGGGGGGCAGATACGCAGTATTTT
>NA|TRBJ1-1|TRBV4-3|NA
CASSQTTVGVGNTEAFF
TGCGCCAGCAGCCAAACTACGGTCGGGGTTGGGAACACTGAAGCTTTCTTT
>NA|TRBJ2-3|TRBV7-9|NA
CASSLAGDIDTDTQYF
TGTGCCAGCAGCTTAGCAGGCGACATAGACACAGATACGCAGTATTTT
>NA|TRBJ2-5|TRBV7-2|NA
CASSPGKGETQYF
TGTGCCAGCAGCCCCGGGAAGGGAGAGACCCAGTACTTC
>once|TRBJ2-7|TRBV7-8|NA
CASSLKVTGYEQYF
TGTGCCAGCAGCTTAAAGGTAACAGGGTACGAGCAGTACTTC
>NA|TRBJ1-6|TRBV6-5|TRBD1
CASSDQQGGRSPLHF
TGTGCCAGCAGCGACCAACAGGGGGGGAGATCACCCCTCCACTTT
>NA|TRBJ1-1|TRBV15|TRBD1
CATSRGGTGGTEAFF
TGTGCCACCAGCAGAGGTGGGACAGGGGGAACTGAAGCTTTCTTT
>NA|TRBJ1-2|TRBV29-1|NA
CSVVLPEFYGYTF
TGCAGCGTTGTATTACCGGAGTTCTATGGCTACACCTTC
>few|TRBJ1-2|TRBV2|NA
CASSEAYGYTF
TGTGCCAGCAGTGAGGCCTATGGCTACACCTTC
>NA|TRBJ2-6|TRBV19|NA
CASRPGGFSGANVLTF
TGTGCCAGCAGACCCGGAGGGTTCTCTGGGGCCAACGTCCTGACTTTC